This entry is about one T cell receptor (beta chain). Its antigen is not identified. The data were taken from a study of Ad26.COV2.S vaccination and SARS-CoV-2 variants. CDR3 length: 18 residues. V shed 5 bases and J 0 bases; nucleotides not matched to a gene: 5. Germline V lookup: CDR1 SEHNR, CDR2 FQNEAQ (reference sequence). Measured with immunoSEQ multiplex PCR; TCRdb has only the in-frame clones, and not every one. This sample has fewer than 400,000 clones; approximately 91% occur once, and the top ten carry under 2%. Regarding the study as a whole: Spike-specific CD8+ and CD4+ T cell responses reportedly showed substantial breadth after vaccination.

The treatment denotes: approximately 18 received Ad26.COV2.S at low or high dose, single or two shots; about five received placebo; per-sample allocation not given. Specimen acquisition occurred on day 63 following the initial vaccine or placebo injection. J is TRBJ2-6 and V is TRBV7-9, with 12 bases that match TRBD1. The receptor comes from a person aged 18 to 65 who received the Ad26.COV2.S COVID-19 vaccine or a placebo. The material was peripheral blood, obtained in a trial of Ad26.COV2.S vaccine versus placebo. CDR3 sequence reads: CASSTGQGAFSGANVLTF. The CDR3 DNA sequence: TGTGCCAGCAGCACGGGACAGGGGGCCTTCTCTGGGGCCAACGTCCTGACTTTC. Looking up the rest from reference TRBV7-9 and TRBJ2-6 gives the full variable domain: DTGVSQNPRHKITKRGQNVTFRCDPISEHNRLYWYRQTLGQGPEFLTYFQNEAQLEKSRLLSDRFSAERPKGSFSTLEIQRTEQGDSAMYLCASSTGQGAFSGANVLTFGAGSRLTVL.